The 20 T cell receptor beta chains presented below share a single source sample, sequenced in a study of tumor and adjacent non-tumor tissue in lung cancer. RNA was extracted from bulk tissue without any cell sorting. The library came from three nested PCR rounds adapted from ARM-PCR protocols. TCRdb independently ran MiXCR on the multiplex PCR reads; one entry per CDR3 protein. The data show 69,000 or so distinct CDR3 sequences, about 80% seen once. Source material: lung tumor tissue. The receptor set was obtained from a man in his 60s with non-small cell lung cancer.

The chain couples TRBV11-1 to TRBJ2-1, with 8 bases identical to TRBD2. The CDR3 extends over 16 amino acids. Trimming at V came to 8 bases and at J to 4 bases, leaving 13 bases not matched to a gene. Germline V gene sequence: CDR1 SGHAT, CDR2 FQDESV (reference sequence). The CDR3 DNA is TGTGCCAGCGGTGCAGGGACACGGGGGGGATACAATGAGCAGTTCTTC. Protein: CASGAGTRGGYNEQFF.

This clonotype was seen only once. It may be a read error: a sequence one base away is much more abundant. The chain carries TRBV11-1 and TRBJ2-7; no clear D. This CDR3 is built from 13 residues. Germline V gene data show CDR1 as SGHAT and CDR2 as FQDESV (reference sequence). CDR3 residues: CAGSYKSAYEQYF. CDR3 nucleotides: TGTGCCGGCAGCTACAAGTCGGCCTACGAGCAGTACTTC.

The gene calls are TRBV6-5 and TRBJ2-3; a possible D gene is TRBD2 (5 bases). Trimming shortened V by 8 bases and J by 8 bases, and 20 bases separated the two germline ends. This CDR3 spans 14 amino acids. Germline loops: CDR1 MNHEY, CDR2 SVGAGI. CDR3 in amino acids: CASRPGISIGTQYF. CDR3 DNA: TGTGCCAGCCGCCCGGGGATTAGCATAGGTACGCAGTATTTT.

A remark on this clonotype: This likely comes from a read error, as the CDR3 has no conserved phenylalanine or tryptophan at its end. The V gene is TRBV29-1, the J gene TRBJ2-5; D may be TRBD1 (6 bases). The CDR3 runs 13 residues. V lost 6 bases and J 11 bases, leaving 22 bases between the germline ends. Germline CDR1 and CDR2: SQVTM and ANQGSEA. CDR3 amino acids: CSVADRYQAKQYL. CDR3 coding DNA: TGCAGCGTAGCGGACAGATACCAAGCGAAACAGTACTTG.

The chain uses TRBV10-3 and TRBJ2-3, with D uncertain. The CDR3 spans 14 residues. The V gene lost 4 bases and the J gene lost 2 bases, with 10 bases spanning the gap. Germline V gene data show CDR1 as ENHRY and CDR2 as SYGVKD. The CDR3 coding sequence is TGTGCCATCAGTGCAACGGTAGTCACAGATACGCAGTATTTT. Its translation is CAISATVVTDTQYF.

The CDR3 DNA reads TGTGCCAGTAGTAACTCTGGGAGGTCCGAGCAGTACTTC. The encoded protein is CASSNSGRSEQYF. The rearrangement joins TRBV19 to TRBJ2-7, with D maybe TRBD2 (6 bases). Germline CDR1 LNHDA, CDR2 SQIVND (reference sequence). The V and J ends lost 4 bases and 6 bases respectively, with 13 bases between them. This CDR3 is built from 13 residues.

V gene TRBV20-1 combines with J gene TRBJ2-5, with 10 bases identical to TRBD1. CDR3 size: 15 residues. V gave up 7 bases and J gave up 7 bases; unmatched junction bases: 15. Germline V gene data show CDR1 as DFQATT and CDR2 as SNEGSKA (reference sequence). The CDR3 sequence: CSDRNGTGVFGTQYF. The CDR3 nucleotides read TGCAGTGATAGGAACGGGACAGGGGTTTTTGGGACCCAGTACTTC.

The V and J genes are TRBV20-1 and TRBJ2-1; D uncertain. Trimming removed 7 bases at V and 6 bases at J, with 7 bases between. Germline assignment: CDR1 DFQATT and CDR2 SNEGSKA (reference sequence). The CDR3 runs 10 residues. In DNA, the CDR3 is TGCAGTGTTATTGCCAATGAGCAGTTCTTC. This translates into CSVIANEQFF.

For this clonotype: A read error may produce the germline difference seen at one junction end. The chain carries TRBV20-1 and TRBJ2-1; 8 bases match TRBD2. Per germline, CDR1 DFQATT and CDR2 SNEGSKA (reference sequence). The CDR3 is made up of 14 amino acids. The CDR3 region has the DNA TGTAATGCTAGAGATCGACGGACTAGCTATGAGCAGTTCTTC. This codes for CNARDRRTSYEQFF.

Comment on this clonotype: At one end the junction does not follow the germline gene, possibly because of a read error. This sequence joins TRBV20-1 and TRBJ1-1, with 7 bases that match TRBD1. There are 14 residues in the CDR3. The germline CDR1 and CDR2 sequences are DFQATT and SNEGSKA (reference sequence). DNA for the CDR3: TGCAGTGCTAGATTTGGACAGGAATCCACTGGAGCTTTCTTT. Residues: CSARFGQESTGAFF.

Details on this clonotype: One end of the junction varies from germline; a read error may be responsible. The V gene is TRBV20-1, the J gene TRBJ2-2, with D unclear. The CDR3 runs 15 residues. Germline V gene sequence: CDR1 DFQATT, CDR2 SNEGSKA (reference sequence). The DNA for the CDR3 is TGCAGTGCTAGAATAGGACGGGTGAACACCAGGGAGCTGTTTTTT. It encodes CSARIGRVNTRELFF.

Regarding this clonotype: One junction end does not reproduce the germline sequence, and a read error may be involved. The chain couples TRBV6-5 to TRBJ1-1; D remains unclear. Germline V gene data show CDR1 as MNHEY and CDR2 as SVGAGI. This CDR3 contains 11 residues. CDR3 bases: TGTGCCAGCAGGGAGAACACTGAAGCTTTATTT. Amino acids: CASRENTEALF.

Points on this clonotype: This may come from a read error, since a much larger clone is one base off. The V and J genes are TRBV28 and TRBJ2-7; D is uncertain. V gave up 9 bases and J gave up 7 bases, with 13 bases separating them. Germline CDR1 and CDR2: MDHEN and SYDVKM. The CDR3 runs 11 residues. The CDR3: CASGRQWEQYF. The CDR3, as DNA: TGTGCCAGTGGCAGGCAATGGGAGCAGTACTTC.

V usage is TRBV20-1 and J usage is TRBJ2-7; D remains ambiguous. The CDR3 extends over 14 amino acids. Trimming removed 2 bases at V and 6 bases at J, with 17 bases between. Germline V gives CDR1 DFQATT, CDR2 SNEGSKA (reference sequence). The CDR3 here is CSARSCHLTGEQYF. The CDR3 nucleotides read TGCAGTGCTAGATCATGCCATCTGACTGGCGAGCAGTACTTC.

V gene TRBV29-1 combines with J gene TRBJ2-1; D gene unclear. Trimming pared 4 bases from V and 6 bases from J, leaving 16 bases between. CDR1 and CDR2 from the germline V gene are SQVTM and ANQGSEA. The CDR3 consists of 14 residues. The CDR3 reads CSVVSIRHPNEQFF. The CDR3 DNA is TGCAGCGTTGTCAGTATCCGACACCCCAATGAGCAGTTCTTC.

As for this clonotype: Relative to the germline gene, one junction end is altered; a read error may explain this. CDR3 bases: TGTGCTAGCAGCCCAGGATTAGCGGAGGAGGAGAACCAGTACTTC. Its protein is CASSPGLAEEENQYF. The chain uses TRBV11-3 and TRBJ2-5; a possible D gene is TRBD2 (6 bases). The length of the CDR3 is 15 residues. Per the germline V gene, CDR1 is SGHNT and CDR2 is YENEEA. Together with reference TRBV11-3 and TRBJ2-5, the CDR3 gives the full variable domain: EAGVVQSPRYKIIEKKQPVAFWCNPISGHNTLYWYLQNLGQGPELLIRYENEEAVDDSQLPKDRFSAERLKGVDSTLKIQPAELGDSAVYLCASSPGLAEEENQYFGPGTRLLVL.

This clonotype was detected a few times. With a much larger clone just one base away, this may be a read error. This chain links TRBV10-3 with TRBJ2-5; D gene ambiguous. CDR3 length: 14 residues. Germline assignment: CDR1 ENHRY and CDR2 SYGVKD. CDR3 sequence (DNA): TGTGCCATCAATGAGTCGGAGTTCGTAGAGACCCAGTACTTC. Its protein is CAINESEFVETQYF.

The chain uses TRBV29-1 and TRBJ2-1, with 12 bases matching TRBD2. The CDR3 totals 14 residues. CDR1 and CDR2 from the germline V gene are SQVTM and ANQGSEA. The CDR3 sequence is CNTHPGTSGYEQFF. CDR3 bases: TGCAATACCCATCCCGGGACTAGCGGGTATGAGCAGTTCTTC.

About this clonotype itself: One end of the junction varies from germline; a read error may be responsible. The chain joins TRBV6-6 to TRBJ2-1, with D uncertain. This CDR3 has 14 residues. Germline values: CDR1 MNHNY, CDR2 SVGAGI (reference sequence). CDR3 region: CVSSCGLVYNEQFF. CDR3 coding DNA: TGTGTCAGCAGTTGTGGGCTGGTGTACAATGAGCAGTTCTTC.

With regard to this clonotype: The junction shows a germline mismatch at one end, possibly a read error. The gene calls are TRBV29-1 and TRBJ2-7; D ambiguous. The CDR3 totals 12 residues. Looked up from germline, CDR1 is SQVTM and CDR2 is ANQGSEA. CDR3 in amino acids: CGVGEQNSEQYF. DNA of the CDR3: TGCGGCGTTGGAGAACAGAACTCCGAGCAGTACTTC.